This TCR beta chain appears in the sequencing data of a study of blood T cell repertoires in COVID-19. This CDR3 is built from 13 residues. V was pared by 1 base and J by 2 bases, with 4 bases between. Germline CDR1 reads LNHDA; CDR2 reads SQIVND (reference sequence). Sequencing used immunoSEQ multiplex PCR; TCRdb keeps in-frame clones, though not all of them. Seen here are approximately 140,000 clones, just under 85% observed once, and the top ten hold approximately 3%. This receptor was obtained from a woman aged 45-65 years with acute COVID-19. The sequenced material came from PBMCs or T cells enriched from blood (not recorded which). The V and J genes are TRBV19 and TRBJ2-3; D is uncertain. The CDR3 coding sequence is TGTGCCAGTAGTATAGGTTACACAGATACGCAGTATTTT. Amino acids: CASSIGYTDTQYF.